This T cell receptor (beta chain) was recovered during a study of T cell responses to AZD1222 COVID-19 vaccine. CDR3 length equals 14 residues. Unmatched junction bases numbered 1, after V lost 4 bases and J lost 5 bases. Germline V gene lookup returns CDR1 KGHSH and CDR2 LQKENI. In regard to this clone: Its cognate antigen is unknown.

Sequencing used immunoSEQ multiplex PCR; TCRdb keeps in-frame clones, though not all of them. The sample yields about 120,000 clones, around nine tenths seen once. Study outcomes and limitations: In all cases, repertoires were sampled only after the peak T cell response. Spike-specific TCR depth and breadth grew after two AZD1222 doses. Clonal diversity was possibly underestimated, and the donors were mostly white British, with more females.

This TCR was sampled from an adult in good health. The chain combines TRBV18 with TRBJ1-4; 10 positions match TRBD1. Material: peripheral blood, obtained on day 0 of AZD1222 vaccination. CDR3 sequence (DNA): TGTGCCAGCTCACTGGGACAGGGGAATGAAAAACTGTTTTTT. This sequence encodes CASSLGQGNEKLFF.